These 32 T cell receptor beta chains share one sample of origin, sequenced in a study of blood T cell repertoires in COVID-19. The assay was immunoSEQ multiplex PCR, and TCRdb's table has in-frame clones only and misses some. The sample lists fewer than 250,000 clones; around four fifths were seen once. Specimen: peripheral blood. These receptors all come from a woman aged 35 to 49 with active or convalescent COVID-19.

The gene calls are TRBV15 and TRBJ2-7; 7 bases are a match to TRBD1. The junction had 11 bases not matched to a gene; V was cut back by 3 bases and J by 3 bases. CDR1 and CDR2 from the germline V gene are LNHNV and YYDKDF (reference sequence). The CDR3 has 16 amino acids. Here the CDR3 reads CATSSPEGAVNYEQYF. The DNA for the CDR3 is TGTGCCACCAGCAGCCCTGAGGGGGCGGTGAACTACGAGCAGTACTTC.

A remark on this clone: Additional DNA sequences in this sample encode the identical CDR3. Here the CDR3 reads CASSQGQGGQPQHF. CDR3 in DNA: TGTGCCAGCAGCCAAGGACAGGGAGGTCAGCCCCAGCATTTT. The chain is built from TRBV3-1 (or the pseudogene TRBV3-2) and TRBJ1-5; 7 bases agree with TRBD1. V lost 1 base to trimming and J lost 6 bases; unmatched junction nucleotides: 3. Germline V gene lookup returns CDR1 LGHDT and CDR2 YNNKEL (reference sequence). This CDR3 contains 14 residues.

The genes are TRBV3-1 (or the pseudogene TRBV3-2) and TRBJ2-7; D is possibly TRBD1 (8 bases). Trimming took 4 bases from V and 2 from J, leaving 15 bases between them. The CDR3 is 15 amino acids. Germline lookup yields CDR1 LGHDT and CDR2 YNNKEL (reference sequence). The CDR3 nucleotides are TGTGCCAGCAGCCGGGAGGGGACAGGTCCCTACGAGCAGTACTTC. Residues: CASSREGTGPYEQYF.

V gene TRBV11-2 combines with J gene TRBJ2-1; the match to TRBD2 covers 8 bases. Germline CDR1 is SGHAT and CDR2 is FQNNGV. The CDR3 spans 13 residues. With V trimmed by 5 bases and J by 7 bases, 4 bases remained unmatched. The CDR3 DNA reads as TGTGCCAGCAGCACCAGCGGGAGAAATGAGCAGTTCTTC. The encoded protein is CASSTSGRNEQFF.

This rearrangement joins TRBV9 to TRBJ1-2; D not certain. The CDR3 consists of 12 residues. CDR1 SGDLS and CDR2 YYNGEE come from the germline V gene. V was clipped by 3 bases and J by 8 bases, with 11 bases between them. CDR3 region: CASSADSWGYTF. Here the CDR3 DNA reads TGTGCCAGCAGCGCGGACTCATGGGGCTACACCTTC.

The CDR3 sequence is CASSQDRRDSTYNEQFF. For the CDR3, the DNA is TGTGCCAGCAGCCAAGACCGCAGGGACTCGACCTACAATGAGCAGTTCTTC. This chain links TRBV4-2 with TRBJ2-1; maybe TRBD2 (6 bases). The V end was cut by 0 bases, the J end by 2 bases, with 14 bases between. The CDR3 runs 17 residues. CDR1 is LGHNA and CDR2 is YNFKEQ in the germline V gene.

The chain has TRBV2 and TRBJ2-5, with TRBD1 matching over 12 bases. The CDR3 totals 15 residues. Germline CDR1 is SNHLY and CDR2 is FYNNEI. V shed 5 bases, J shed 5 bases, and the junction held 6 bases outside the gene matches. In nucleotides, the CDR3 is TGTGCCAGCAGTTCCGGGACAGGGGGCGCGGAGACCCAGTACTTC. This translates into CASSSGTGGAETQYF.

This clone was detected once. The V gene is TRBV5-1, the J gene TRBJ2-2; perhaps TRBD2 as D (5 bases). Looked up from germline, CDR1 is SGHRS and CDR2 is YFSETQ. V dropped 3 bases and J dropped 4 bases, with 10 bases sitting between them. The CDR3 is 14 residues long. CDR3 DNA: TGCGCCAGCAGCTCAAGGGAGACCACCGGGGAGCTGTTTTTT. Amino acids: CASSSRETTGELFF. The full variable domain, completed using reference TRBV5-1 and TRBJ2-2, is KAGVTQTPRYLIKTRGQQVTLSCSPISGHRSVSWYQQTPGQGLQFLFEYFSETQRNKGNFPGRFSGRQFSNSRSEMNVSTLELGDSALYLCASSSRETTGELFFGEGSRLTVL.

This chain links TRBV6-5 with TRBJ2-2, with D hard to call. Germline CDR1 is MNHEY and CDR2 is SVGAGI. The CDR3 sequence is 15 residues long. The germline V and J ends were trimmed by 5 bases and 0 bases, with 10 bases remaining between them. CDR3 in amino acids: CASSREASNTGELFF. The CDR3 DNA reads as TGTGCCAGCAGTCGCGAAGCCTCGAACACCGGGGAGCTGTTTTTT.

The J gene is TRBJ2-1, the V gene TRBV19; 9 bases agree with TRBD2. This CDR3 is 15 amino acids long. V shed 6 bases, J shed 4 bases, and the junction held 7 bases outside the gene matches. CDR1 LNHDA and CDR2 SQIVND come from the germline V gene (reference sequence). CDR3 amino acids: CASRPGLAGYNEQFF. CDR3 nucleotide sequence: TGTGCCAGTAGGCCCGGGCTAGCGGGGTACAATGAGCAGTTCTTC.

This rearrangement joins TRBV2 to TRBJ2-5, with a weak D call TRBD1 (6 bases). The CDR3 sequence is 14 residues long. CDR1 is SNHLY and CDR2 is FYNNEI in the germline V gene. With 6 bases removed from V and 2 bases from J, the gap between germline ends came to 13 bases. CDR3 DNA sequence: TGTGCCAGCAGACCCGGGACATCACAAGAGACCCAGTACTTC. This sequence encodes CASRPGTSQETQYF.

In DNA form, the CDR3 reads TGTGCCTGGATTAGGACAGGACTCTCTGGGGCCAACGTCCTGACTTTC. The encoded protein is CAWIRTGLSGANVLTF. This chain connects TRBV30 to TRBJ2-6; 7 nucleotides line up with TRBD1. Trimming took 4 bases from V and 0 from J; bases not matched to a gene: 6. Germline V lookup: CDR1 GTSNPN, CDR2 SVGIG (reference sequence). This CDR3 contains 16 residues.

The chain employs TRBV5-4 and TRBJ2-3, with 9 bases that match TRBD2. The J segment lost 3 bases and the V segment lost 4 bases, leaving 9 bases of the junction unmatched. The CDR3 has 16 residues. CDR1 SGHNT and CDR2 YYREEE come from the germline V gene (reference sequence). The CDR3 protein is CASSPGTSTTTDTQYF. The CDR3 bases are TGTGCCAGCAGCCCCGGGACTAGCACTACTACAGATACGCAGTATTTT.

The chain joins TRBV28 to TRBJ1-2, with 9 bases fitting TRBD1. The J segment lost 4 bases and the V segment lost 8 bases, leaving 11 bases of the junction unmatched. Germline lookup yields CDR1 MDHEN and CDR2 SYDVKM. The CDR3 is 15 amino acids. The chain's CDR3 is CASRLWDRVSYGYTF. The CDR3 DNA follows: TGTGCCAGCCGCCTTTGGGACAGGGTTTCCTATGGCTACACCTTC.

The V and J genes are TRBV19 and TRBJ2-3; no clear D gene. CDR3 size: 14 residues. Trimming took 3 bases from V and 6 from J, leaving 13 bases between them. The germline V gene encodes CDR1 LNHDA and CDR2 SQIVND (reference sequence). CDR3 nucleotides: TGTGCCAGTAGTATGCAGGCTCCTTCGGATACGCAGTATTTT. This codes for CASSMQAPSDTQYF.

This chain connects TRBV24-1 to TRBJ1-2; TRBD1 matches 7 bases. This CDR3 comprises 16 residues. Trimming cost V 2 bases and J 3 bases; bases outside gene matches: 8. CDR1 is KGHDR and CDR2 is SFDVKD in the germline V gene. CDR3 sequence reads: CATSDSRQGRHYGYTF. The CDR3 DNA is TGTGCCACCAGTGATTCCCGACAGGGACGGCACTATGGCTACACCTTC.

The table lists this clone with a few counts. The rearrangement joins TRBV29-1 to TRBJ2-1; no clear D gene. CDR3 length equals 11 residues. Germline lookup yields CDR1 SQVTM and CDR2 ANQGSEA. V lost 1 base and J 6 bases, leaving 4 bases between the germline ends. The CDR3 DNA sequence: TGCAGCGTTGAAGCCGTCAATGAGCAGTTCTTC. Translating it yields CSVEAVNEQFF.

CDR3 bases: TGTGCCGTCAGAGGGGGAAGCCAAGAGACCCAGTACTTC. Its protein product is CAVRGGSQETQYF. This rearrangement joins TRBV6-5 to TRBJ2-5; weak D call: TRBD1 (6 bases). Germline-derived CDR1 and CDR2 are MNHEY and SVGAGI. The V and J ends lost 11 bases and 1 base respectively, with 14 bases between them. CDR3 length: 13 residues.

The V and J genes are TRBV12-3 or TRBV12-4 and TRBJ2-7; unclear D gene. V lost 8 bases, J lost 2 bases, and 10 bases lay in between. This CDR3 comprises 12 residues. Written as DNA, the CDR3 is TGTGCCAGCGGTACCCGAGCCTACGAGCAGTACTTC. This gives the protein CASGTRAYEQYF.

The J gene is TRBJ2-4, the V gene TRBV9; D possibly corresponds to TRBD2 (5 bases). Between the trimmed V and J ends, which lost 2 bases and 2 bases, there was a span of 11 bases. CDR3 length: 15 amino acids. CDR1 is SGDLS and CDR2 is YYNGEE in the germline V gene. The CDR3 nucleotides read TGTGCCAGCAGCGTGACCGGGGATCCCAAAAACATTCAGTACTTC. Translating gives CASSVTGDPKNIQYF.

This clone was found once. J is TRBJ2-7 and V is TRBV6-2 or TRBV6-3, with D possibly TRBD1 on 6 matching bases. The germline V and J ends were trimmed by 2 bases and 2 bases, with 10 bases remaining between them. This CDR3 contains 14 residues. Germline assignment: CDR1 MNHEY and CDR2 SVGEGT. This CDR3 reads CASSYRQGTYEQYF. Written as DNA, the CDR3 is TGTGCCAGCAGTTACCGGCAGGGGACCTACGAGCAGTACTTC.

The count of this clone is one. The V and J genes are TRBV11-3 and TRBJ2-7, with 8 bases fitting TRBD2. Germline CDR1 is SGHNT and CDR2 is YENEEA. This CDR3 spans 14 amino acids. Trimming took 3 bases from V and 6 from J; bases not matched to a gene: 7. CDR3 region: CASSFPGGPLEQYF. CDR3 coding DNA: TGTGCCAGCAGCTTCCCGGGGGGGCCTCTCGAGCAGTACTTC. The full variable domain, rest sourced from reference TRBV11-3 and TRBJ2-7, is EAGVVQSPRYKIIEKKQPVAFWCNPISGHNTLYWYLQNLGQGPELLIRYENEEAVDDSQLPKDRFSAERLKGVDSTLKIQPAELGDSAVYLCASSFPGGPLEQYFGPGTRLTVT.

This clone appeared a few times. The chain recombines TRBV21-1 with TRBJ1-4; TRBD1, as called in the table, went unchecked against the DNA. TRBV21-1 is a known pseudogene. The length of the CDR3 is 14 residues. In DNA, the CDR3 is TGTGCCAGCAGCAAAGCCCCCGGGACAGAAAAACTGTTTTTT. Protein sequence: CASSKAPGTEKLFF.

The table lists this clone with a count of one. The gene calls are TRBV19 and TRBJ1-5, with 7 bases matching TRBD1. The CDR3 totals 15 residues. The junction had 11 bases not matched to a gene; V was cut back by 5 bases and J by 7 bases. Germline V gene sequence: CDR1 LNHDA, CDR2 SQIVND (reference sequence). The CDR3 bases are TGTGCCAGTAGTGGGGGGACAGCCGCTAGGCAGCCCCAGCATTTT. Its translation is CASSGGTAARQPQHF.

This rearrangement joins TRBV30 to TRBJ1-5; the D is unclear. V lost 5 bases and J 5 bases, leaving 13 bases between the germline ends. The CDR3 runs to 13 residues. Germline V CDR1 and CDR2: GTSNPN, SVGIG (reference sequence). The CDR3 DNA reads TGTGCCTGGGCCAGAGGTTGGGATCAGCCCCAGCATTTT. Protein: CAWARGWDQPQHF.

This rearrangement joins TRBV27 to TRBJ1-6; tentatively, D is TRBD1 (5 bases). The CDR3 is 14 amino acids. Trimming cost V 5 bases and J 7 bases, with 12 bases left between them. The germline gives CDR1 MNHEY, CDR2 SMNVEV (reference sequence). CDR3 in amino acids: CASSPGGKNSPLHF. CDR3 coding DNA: TGTGCCAGCAGTCCGGGGGGGAAGAATTCACCCCTCCACTTT.

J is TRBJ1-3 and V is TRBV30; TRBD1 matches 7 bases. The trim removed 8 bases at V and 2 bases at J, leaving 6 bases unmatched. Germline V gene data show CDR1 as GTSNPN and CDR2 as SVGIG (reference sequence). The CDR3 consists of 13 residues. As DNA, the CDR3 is TGTGCCCTGGACAGGCTCACTGGAAACACCATATATTTT. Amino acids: CALDRLTGNTIYF.

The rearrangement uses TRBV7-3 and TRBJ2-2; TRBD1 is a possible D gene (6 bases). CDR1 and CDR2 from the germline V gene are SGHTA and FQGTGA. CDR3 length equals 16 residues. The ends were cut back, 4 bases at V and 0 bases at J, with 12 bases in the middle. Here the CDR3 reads CASSSTTGANTGELFF. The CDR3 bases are TGTGCCAGCAGCTCGACGACAGGAGCGAACACCGGGGAGCTGTTTTTT. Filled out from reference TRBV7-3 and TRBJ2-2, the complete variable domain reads GAGVSQTPSNKVTEKGKYVELRCDPISGHTALYWYRQSLGQGPEFLIYFQGTGAADDSGLPNDRFFAVRPEGSVSTLKIQRTERGDSAVYLCASSSTTGANTGELFFGEGSRLTVL.

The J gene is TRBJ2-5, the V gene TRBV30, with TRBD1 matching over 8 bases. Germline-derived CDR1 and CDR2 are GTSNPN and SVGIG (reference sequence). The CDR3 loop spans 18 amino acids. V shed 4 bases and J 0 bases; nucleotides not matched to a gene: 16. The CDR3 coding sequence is TGTGCCTGGAACCTCGGGGCAGGGGGCGGAGGAAACCAAGAGACCCAGTACTTC. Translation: CAWNLGAGGGGNQETQYF.

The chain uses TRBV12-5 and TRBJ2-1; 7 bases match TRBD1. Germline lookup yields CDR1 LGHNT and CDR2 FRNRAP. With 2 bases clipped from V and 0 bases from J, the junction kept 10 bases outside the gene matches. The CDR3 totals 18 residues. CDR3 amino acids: CASGLLSGTVSSYNEQFF. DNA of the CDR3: TGTGCTAGTGGTTTGCTCTCCGGGACAGTGAGCTCCTACAATGAGCAGTTCTTC.

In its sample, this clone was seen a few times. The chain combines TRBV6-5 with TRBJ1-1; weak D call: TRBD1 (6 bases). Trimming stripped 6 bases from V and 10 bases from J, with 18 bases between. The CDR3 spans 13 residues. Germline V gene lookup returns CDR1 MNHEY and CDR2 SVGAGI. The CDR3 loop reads CASRDPGGRGAFF. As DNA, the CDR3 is TGTGCCAGCAGGGATCCCGGGGGGCGGGGAGCTTTCTTT.

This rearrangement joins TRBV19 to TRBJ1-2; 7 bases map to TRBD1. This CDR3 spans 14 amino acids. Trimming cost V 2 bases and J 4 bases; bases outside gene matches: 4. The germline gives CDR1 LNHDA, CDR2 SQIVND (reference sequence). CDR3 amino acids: CASSIKGTAYGYTF. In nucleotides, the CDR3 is TGTGCCAGTAGTATAAAGGGGACAGCCTATGGCTACACCTTC.